The rows below give T cell receptor beta chains drawn from one sample of a study of vaccination effects on CD4 cells after COVID-19. The method was immunoSEQ multiplex PCR; TCRdb's version includes in-frame clones alone and lacks a portion of them. Here the sample spans approximately 58,000 clones, approximately 80% being singletons. Their target antigens are unknown. Sequencing was performed on CD4+ T cells from PBMCs cultured without peptide, taken before COVID-19 vaccination. These receptors were taken from a human donor who received a COVID-19 vaccine. Each CDR3 is given with its conserved first and last residue. A D gene is named only where the DNA matches it firmly. Some rows have no size entry. The others give once, few or many, or a class for an expanded clone.

v_gene	j_gene	d_gene	abundance	CDR3nt	CDR3aa
TRBV29-1	TRBJ1-4	NA	once	TGCAGCGTTGAAGGGGGGGTGGGCCTAGGCGAAAAACTGTTTTTT	CSVEGGVGLGEKLFF
TRBV4-1	TRBJ2-3	TRBD2	NA	TGCGCCAGCAGCCTGGGACTAGCGGGCTTCACAGATACGCAGTATTTT	CASSLGLAGFTDTQYF
TRBV3-1/TRBV3-2	TRBJ2-2	NA	NA	TGTGCCAGCAGCCAAATGACTCAGAACACCGGGGAGCTGTTTTTT	CASSQMTQNTGELFF
TRBV27	TRBJ2-3	NA	NA	TGTGCCAGCAGTTCTTGGGCGTTGGATACGCAGTATTTT	CASSSWALDTQYF
TRBV30	TRBJ1-5	NA	NA	TGTGCCTGGAGTGTCAATAGCAATCAGCCCCAGCATTTT	CAWSVNSNQPQHF
TRBV4-1	TRBJ2-1	NA	NA	TGCGCCAGCAGCCCTCGAGGGGGGAATGAGCAGTTCTTC	CASSPRGGNEQFF
TRBV5-1	TRBJ2-3	TRBD2	NA	TGCGCCAGCAGCGTAAATCCTAGCGGGGCTAGCACAGATACGCAGTATTTT	CASSVNPSGASTDTQYF
TRBV6-1	TRBJ1-4	TRBD1	once	TGTGCCAGCAGTGAAAGGGCAGGGGGCGGGAGAAAACTGTTTTTT	CASSERAGGGRKLFF
TRBV7-2	TRBJ2-2	TRBD2	NA	TGTGCCAGCAGCCCAACTAGCGGGAACACCGGGGAGCTGTTTTTT	CASSPTSGNTGELFF
TRBV5-8	TRBJ2-3	NA	NA	TGTGCCAGCCCCTCCTGGCCAGGCAGGAACACAGATACGCAGTATTTT	CASPSWPGRNTDTQYF
TRBV27	TRBJ1-6	NA	NA	TGTGCCACAAAACTCTCGAATTCACCCCTCCACTTT	CATKLSNSPLHF
TRBV11-2	TRBJ1-6	NA	few	TGTGCCAGCAGCTTAGAGGAGAATTCACCCCTCCACTTT	CASSLEENSPLHF
TRBV9	TRBJ1-1	NA	NA	TGTGCCGGAAAAGACAGGATGAACACTGAAGCTTTCTTT	CAGKDRMNTEAFF
TRBV7-9	TRBJ2-2	TRBD2	NA	TGTGCCAGCAGCGCCTGGGGAGGGGCCACCGGGGAGCTGTTTTTT	CASSAWGGATGELFF
TRBV3-1/TRBV3-2	TRBJ2-1	NA	NA	TGTGCCAGCAGTGATGCTAGAGGCCACAATGAGCAGTTCTTC	CASSDARGHNEQFF
TRBV15	TRBJ2-5	NA	once	TGTGCCACCACCGGGACCTCCTATAAAGAGACCCAGTACTTC	CATTGTSYKETQYF
TRBV5-1	TRBJ1-2	NA	NA	TGCGCCAGCAGCTTGGGTCCAGGGAACTATGGCTACACCTTC	CASSLGPGNYGYTF
TRBV5-1	TRBJ2-3	TRBD1	NA	TGCGCCAGCAGCTTGGGGGACAGCGCTGCTAGCACAGATACGCAGTATTTT	CASSLGDSAASTDTQYF
TRBV2	TRBJ1-5	NA	NA	TGTGCCAGCACCCGAGTCGGCTATAGCAATCAGCCCCAGCATTTT	CASTRVGYSNQPQHF
TRBV18	TRBJ1-2	TRBD1	NA	TGTGCCAGCTCAACAAGAACAGGGGCGGGGGAAGGCTACACCTTC	CASSTRTGAGEGYTF
TRBV28	TRBJ1-1	TRBD1	NA	TGTGCCAGCAGAAGTGGGACAGGGGGCGGGGGCACTGAAGCTTTCTTT	CASRSGTGGGGTEAFF
TRBV3-1/TRBV3-2	TRBJ2-5	TRBD1	NA	TGTGCCAGCAGCCAGGGACAGGTTACAATGGAGACCCAGTACTTC	CASSQGQVTMETQYF
TRBV28	TRBJ1-4	NA	NA	TGTGCCGGGAAACAAGGGGGTGTGTCTAATGAAAAACTGTTTTTT	CAGKQGGVSNEKLFF
TRBV7-2	TRBJ1-1	NA	NA	TGTGCCAGCAGCCCCGAGGCTCTTACGTTGAACACTGAAGCTTTCTTT	CASSPEALTLNTEAFF
TRBV15	TRBJ1-3	NA	NA	TGTGCCACCACCATCCTCGGCTCTGGAAACACCATATATTTT	CATTILGSGNTIYF
TRBV5-1	TRBJ1-1	TRBD1	NA	TGCGCCAGCAGCAGACTCGGACAGGGGACTGAAGCTTTCTTT	CASSRLGQGTEAFF
TRBV14	TRBJ2-3	NA	NA	TGTGCCAGCAGCCAATGGGCATCTAGCACAGATACGCAGTATTTT	CASSQWASSTDTQYF
TRBV5-6	TRBJ1-1	TRBD1	NA	TGTGCCAGCAGCTTGACAGCAGGGGGAACTGAAGCTTTCTTT	CASSLTAGGTEAFF
TRBV19	TRBJ1-3	NA	NA	TGTGCCAGTAGTATAGTTAGGGGACGAAGGCTCGGGGCTAGTGGAAACACCATATATTTT	CASSIVRGRRLGASGNTIYF
TRBV5-8	TRBJ2-3	NA	NA	TGTGCCAGCAGCTTGGGGGGTCGGGGGGCCACAGATACGCAGTATTTT	CASSLGGRGATDTQYF
TRBV30	TRBJ1-2	TRBD1	NA	TGTGCCTGGAGAGCACTCAGACAGGGGGGTGACTATGGCTACACCTTC	CAWRALRQGGDYGYTF